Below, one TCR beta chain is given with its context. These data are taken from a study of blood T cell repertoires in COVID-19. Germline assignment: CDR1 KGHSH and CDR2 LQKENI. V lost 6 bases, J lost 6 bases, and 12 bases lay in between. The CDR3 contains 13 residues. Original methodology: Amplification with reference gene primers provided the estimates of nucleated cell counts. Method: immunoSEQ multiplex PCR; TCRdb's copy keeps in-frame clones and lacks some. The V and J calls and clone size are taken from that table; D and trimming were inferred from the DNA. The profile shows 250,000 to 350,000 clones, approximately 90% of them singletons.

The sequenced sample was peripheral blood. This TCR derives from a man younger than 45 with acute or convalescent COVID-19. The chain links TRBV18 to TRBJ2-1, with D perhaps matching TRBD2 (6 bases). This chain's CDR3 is CASSRGPFNEQFF. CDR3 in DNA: TGTGCCAGCTCGCGGGGACCTTTCAATGAGCAGTTCTTC.